This T cell receptor (beta chain) was sequenced during a study of shared clonotypes between healthy human individuals. Study results and limitations: The study's rarefaction showed incomplete sorted-subset sequencing despite large depth. Relative to their counterparts shared across all four donors, non-shared clonotypes exhibited diminished generation probabilities.

This clone has only a few counts. Its antigen is unknown. It was across several immunoSEQ plates that each subset's genomic DNA was evenly split. Original processing notes: Filtering differed since immunoSEQ provided only junctions, with no quality scores. TCRdb's copy holds only in-frame clones and misses some; the assay was immunoSEQ multiplex PCR. For V, J and clone size, that table is used; D and trimming come from the DNA. The sample consists of over a million clones, about 84% of them appearing once. Germline assignment: CDR1 SQVTM and CDR2 ANQGSEA. V shed 0 bases and J shed 7 bases, with 12 bases lying between them. The CDR3 runs to 13 residues.

The genes are TRBV29-1 and TRBJ2-5; D is unclear. The origin of this receptor is a man aged 18 to 29 in good health. Some clones in this sample may be carry-over from other donors' samples. Sequences were obtained from memory CD4+ T cells from PBMCs. Regarding subset: CD45RA-negative fraction. The CDR3 protein is CSVEDNRYGTQYF. Written as DNA, the CDR3 is TGCAGCGTTGAAGATAATCGGTACGGGACCCAGTACTTC.